The sample holds a few counts of the clone carrying this TCR beta chain. The target antigen is unknown. Reverse transcription of all isolated RNA meant that expressed TCRB transcripts were sequenced. Data came from immunoSEQ multiplex PCR; TCRdb stores just in-frame clones and leaves some out. The top ten hold around 0.016% of the sample, which has 300,000 to 400,000 clones, roughly 14% seen once. This sample is drawn from a study of beta chain features in type 1 diabetes. On the study more broadly: Similarity in age, gender and cell yields was seen between patients and healthy donors.

Overall study results and limits: Significant though moderate, a shortening of TCRB CDR3s appeared in all four CD4+ subsets of Type 1 diabetes patients. Type 1 diabetes patients showed fewer insertions and more deletions at VDJ junctions. In patients and controls equally, PCR might favor templates that are shorter.

Sequenced material: naive CD4+ T cells from blood. The receptor was isolated from a woman under 30 with type 1 diabetes.

The CDR3 spells CSVFLRGPNEQFF. Written as DNA, the CDR3 is TGCAGCGTTTTCCTCAGGGGGCCAAATGAGCAGTTCTTC. V gene TRBV29-1 combines with J gene TRBJ2-1, with TRBD1 matching over 8 bases. The CDR3 contains 13 residues. The ends lost 5 bases at V and 7 bases at J; junction bases unmatched: 7. Germline V gene sequence: CDR1 SQVTM, CDR2 ANQGSEA.